This TCR beta chain derives from a study of blood T cell repertoires in COVID-19 (dated by TCRdb to 2020 to 2021). Context from the whole study: Samples covering the acute and convalescent phases of COVID-19 were provided by collaborators in the United States, Italy and Spain. The material from the prospective study consisted of cDNA or gDNA derived from T cells, B-cell-depleted T cells, or PBMCs. The dataset comprised deeply sampled blood TCRbeta repertoires from subjects exposed to, actively infected with, or recovered from COVID-19. The repertoires were made available in a free public database intended to serve as a resource for research on the immune response to SARS-CoV-2. Samples were obtained from the ongoing ImmuneRACE study (first 160 participants) and from about 1,300 subjects provided by 6 global collaborators. The sample metadata nearly always contained a de-identified subject ID, COVID-19 status, age in years and sex. Where available, HLA class I and class II types were taken from metadata supplied by the sample provider and were not determined by assay-based typing. Here is what the overall study found, with its caveats: How much clinical and demographic metadata was included differed by source and by participant, and the metadata was provided uncurated.

A word on this clone: It has no known antigen specificity. No base quality values were provided; no much bigger clone lies one nucleotide off.

TCRbeta CDR3 regions were amplified from genomic DNA by means of the immunoSEQ Assay, a bias-controlled multiplex PCR. The study's own analysis went as follows. The number of nucleated cells in each sample was estimated by amplification of reference gene primers within the assay. To quantify the absolute abundance of each unique TCRbeta CDR3 rearrangement, sequence reads were collapsed and filtered. For each sample, productive Simpson clonality was calculated as the square root of Simpson's diversity index across productive rearrangements. In TCRdb, the immuneACCESS table is reduced to in-frame sequences with V and J assigned. These tables do not hold every clone; where another copy was compared, an unresolved V gene accounts for under half, and the others remain unexplained. That table gives V, J and clone size, and the DNA gave D and trimming. Here the sample has 200,000 or so clones; around 90% occur a single time. The ten largest clonotypes hold around 6.9% of the sample.

The CDR3 covers 15 residues, taking in both the cysteine and the phenylalanine. The sequence is cut down to CDR3 DNA, 45 bases in frame from base 1. The germline V gene (reference sequence) supplies CDR1 LGHDT and CDR2 YNNKEL. Trimming removed 1 base from V and 7 bases from J, leaving 11 bases between the germline ends. Another Seattle source contributed samples from volunteer blood donors who had recovered from COVID-19. Whole blood was collected in K2EDTA tubes by collaborating institutions according to the institutions' own protocols. Collaborator samples were shipped for TCRbeta analysis as frozen whole blood, isolated PBMCs, or DNA extracted from either sample type.

Sequencing was done on a sample of peripheral blood. The rearranged segments are TRBV3-1 (or the pseudogene TRBV3-2) and TRBJ1-6, with a weak D call of TRBD1 (5 bases match). This receptor was obtained from a man aged 55-75 years who had recovered from COVID-19. CDR3 region: CASSQGDFQNSPLHF. In nucleotides, the sequence is TGTGCCAGCAGCCAAGGGGACTTTCAGAATTCACCCCTCCACTTT.